The 3 T cell receptor beta chains reported below all come from one sample, sequenced in a study of cytomegalovirus exposure and HLA in healthy donors. Repertoires were generated with immunoSEQ multiplex PCR, while TCRdb's copy carries only in-frame clones and drops some. The sample has roughly 140,000 clones; 88% are singletons. Sequencing input: PBMCs. Every receptor here comes from a young woman in good health and CMV-seropositive.

The chain couples TRBV5-4 to TRBJ1-2; 9 nucleotides line up with TRBD1. Germline CDR1 SGHNT, CDR2 YYREEE (reference sequence). J lost 4 bases, V lost 4 bases, and 11 bases had no gene match. The CDR3 covers 16 residues. The CDR3 bases are TGTGCCAGCAGCGTGGACAGGGGTGGACGTAGCTATGGCTACACCTTC. Translating gives CASSVDRGGRSYGYTF. Together with reference TRBV5-4 and TRBJ1-2, the CDR3 gives the full variable domain: ETGVTQSPTHLIKTRGQQVTLRCSSQSGHNTVSWYQQALGQGPQFIFQYYREEENGRGNFPPRFSGLQFPNYSSELNVNALELDDSALYLCASSVDRGGRSYGYTFGSGTRLTVV.

This clone was seen just once. The chain links TRBV2 to TRBJ2-5; D is perhaps TRBD1 (5 bases). The CDR3 runs 13 residues. The germline V and J ends were trimmed by 10 bases and 4 bases, with 16 bases remaining between them. Germline V gene data show CDR1 as SNHLY and CDR2 as FYNNEI. CDR3: CATLRAGRETQYF. The CDR3 DNA follows: TGTGCCACCTTGCGCGCAGGGCGAGAGACCCAGTACTTC.

The chain uses TRBV4-3 and TRBJ2-7, with TRBD2 as a possible D gene (7 bases). Looked up from germline, CDR1 is LGHNA and CDR2 is YSLEER. The CDR3 covers 15 residues. Trimming cost V 1 base and J 2 bases, with 12 bases left between them. The CDR3 coding sequence is TGCGCCAGCAGCCAAGTTCCGGGGGGCCCCTACGAGCAGTACTTC. It specifies CASSQVPGGPYEQYF.